This entry lists 15 T cell receptor beta chains sequenced from one sample in a study of T cells in Graves' hyperthyroidism and ophthalmopathy (dated by TCRdb to between 2018 and 2021). Library preparation employed multiplex PCR. The sequencing machine was an Illumina HiSeq 2000. The TCR beta CDR3 regions were amplified from RNA transcripts. A first-round RT-PCR of the TCR CDR3 used the HTBI primer set with the Qiagen OneStep RT-PCR kit. TCRdb reanalyzed the raw reads on its own, using fastp at Q25 for trimming and MiXCR for clone calling, and kept in-frame beta chains. Every entry covers one CDR3 protein and lists the most common genes and DNA from its rows. The sample contains more than 300,000 distinct CDR3 sequences, 11% to 15% of them found a single time. The top ten hold 20% to 25% of the sample. The specimen was blood. All receptors come from a young woman with Graves' hyperthyroidism.

This clonotype was counted a few times. The chain links TRBV9 to TRBJ2-1; D not certain. CDR1 SGDLS and CDR2 YYNGEE come from the germline V gene. V was clipped by 4 bases and J by 6 bases, with 11 bases between them. The CDR3 has 13 residues. The CDR3 reads CASSPGPLNEQFF. The CDR3 DNA is TGTGCCAGCAGCCCCGGGCCTCTCAATGAGCAGTTCTTC.

This clonotype was seen ten or more times. V usage is TRBV12-3 or TRBV12-4 and J usage is TRBJ1-1; D gene ambiguous. The germline V and J ends were trimmed by 3 bases and 0 bases, with 8 bases remaining between them. The CDR3 spans 14 residues. The CDR3 region is CASSFVTVNTEAFF. The CDR3 DNA reads as TGTGCCAGCAGTTTCGTGACTGTGAACACTGAAGCTTTCTTT.

V usage is TRBV3-1 and J usage is TRBJ1-5; D unresolved. The CDR3 is made up of 13 amino acids. Germline V CDR1 and CDR2: LGHDT, YNNKEL (reference sequence). The germline V and J ends were trimmed by 11 bases and 1 base, with 12 bases remaining between them. The CDR3 reads CAPKELSNQPQHF. CDR3 bases: TGTGCCCCCAAGGAGTTGAGCAATCAGCCCCAGCATTTT.

This clonotype was counted many times. The J gene is TRBJ2-2, the V gene TRBV28, with a tentative D call TRBD1 (5 bases). V lost 5 bases to trimming and J lost 7 bases, with 11 bases between them. The CDR3 sequence is 13 residues long. Germline assignment: CDR1 MDHEN and CDR2 SYDVKM. This chain's CDR3 is CASSPGWSGELFF. DNA of the CDR3: TGTGCCAGCAGTCCAGGGTGGAGCGGGGAGCTGTTTTTT.

This clonotype was recorded many times. The V and J genes are TRBV28 and TRBJ2-3; 9 positions agree with TRBD1. There are 15 residues in the CDR3. V was clipped by 3 bases and J by 4 bases; unmatched bases: 5. Germline assignment: CDR1 MDHEN and CDR2 SYDVKM. The DNA for the CDR3 is TGTGCCAGCAGTTTCCGGGACAGGGCGGCAGATACGCAGTATTTT. The encoded protein is CASSFRDRAADTQYF. The full variable domain, completed using reference TRBV28 and TRBJ2-3, is DVKVTQSSRYLVKRTGEKVFLECVQDMDHENMFWYRQDPGLGLRLIYFSYDVKMKEKGDIPEGYSVSREKKERFSLILESASTNQTSMYLCASSFRDRAADTQYFGPGTRLTVL.

This clonotype has a handful of counts. This sequence joins TRBV20-1 and TRBJ2-7; a weak D match, TRBD2 (6 bases). Trimming cost V 0 bases and J 2 bases, with 8 bases left between them. Germline V gene sequence: CDR1 DFQATT, CDR2 SNEGSKA (reference sequence). The CDR3 is 13 amino acids. The CDR3 DNA follows: TGCAGTGCTAGAGAAGCGGGTACCTACGAGCAGTACTTC. Translated, it gives CSAREAGTYEQYF.

Only a few counts were recorded for this clonotype. The rearrangement links TRBV20-1 to TRBJ1-1; the match to TRBD1 covers 7 bases. V shed 1 base, J shed 4 bases, and the junction held 9 bases outside the gene matches. Germline V gives CDR1 DFQATT, CDR2 SNEGSKA (reference sequence). The CDR3 is made up of 15 amino acids. CDR3 loop: CSARGVGDRVTEAFF. The CDR3 bases are TGCAGTGCTAGAGGAGTTGGTGACAGGGTCACTGAAGCTTTCTTT.

The sample holds many counts of this clonotype. The rearrangement uses TRBV29-1 and TRBJ2-3; TRBD1 or TRBD2 may be the D gene (5 bases each). V shed 2 bases and J shed 0 bases, with 12 bases lying between them. This CDR3 is 15 amino acids long. Germline V lookup: CDR1 SQVTM, CDR2 ANQGSEA. This CDR3 reads CSVETGQPSTDTQYF. CDR3 in DNA: TGCAGCGTTGAAACGGGGCAGCCTAGCACAGATACGCAGTATTTT.

V and J are TRBV11-2 and TRBJ2-7; 9 nucleotides agree with TRBD2. Germline V lookup: CDR1 SGHAT, CDR2 FQNNGV. CDR3 length: 17 residues. Unmatched junction bases numbered 12, after V lost 0 bases and J lost 6 bases. CDR3 in amino acids: CASSLEASGTRMPEQYF. The CDR3 bases are TGTGCCAGCAGCTTAGAGGCTAGCGGGACGAGGATGCCCGAGCAGTACTTC. The variable domain in full, completed from reference TRBV11-2 and TRBJ2-7, reads EAGVAQSPRYKIIEKRQSVAFWCNPISGHATLYWYQQILGQGPKLLIQFQNNGVVDDSQLPKDRFSAERLKGVDSTLKIQPAKLEDSAVYLCASSLEASGTRMPEQYFGPGTRLTVT.

The chain joins TRBV20-1 to TRBJ2-7; D is undetermined. V lost 0 bases and J lost 6, with 3 bases in between. This CDR3 spans 10 amino acids. Germline CDR1 DFQATT, CDR2 SNEGSKA (reference sequence). The CDR3, as DNA: TGCAGTGCTAGAGATCCCGAGCAGTACTTC. Amino acids: CSARDPEQYF.

There are a few counts of this clonotype. This chain links TRBV20-1 with TRBJ1-5, with D unresolved. This CDR3 has 13 amino acids. Germline-derived CDR1 and CDR2 are DFQATT and SNEGSKA (reference sequence). V shed 1 base and J shed 0 bases, with 4 bases lying between them. In DNA form, the CDR3 reads TGCAGTGCTAGAGGTGTTAGCAATCAGCCCCAGCATTTT. Amino acids: CSARGVSNQPQHF.

This chain links TRBV13 with TRBJ2-1; 8 nucleotides agree with TRBD2. Germline V CDR1 and CDR2: PRHDT, FYEKMQ (reference sequence). The CDR3 consists of 18 residues. The trim removed 6 bases at V and 2 bases at J, leaving 15 bases unmatched. The CDR3 bases are TGTGCCAGCAGTAATCGCGGTAGCGGGATCATCGCCTACAATGAGCAGTTCTTC. It is translated as CASSNRGSGIIAYNEQFF.

The V gene is TRBV2, the J gene TRBJ2-4; possibly TRBD2 for D (6 bases). The CDR3 runs to 15 residues. Trimming left V 0 bases short and J 3 bases short, with 9 bases between. The germline V gene has CDR1 SNHLY and CDR2 FYNNEI. The CDR3 sequence is CASSEASGGKNIQYF. The CDR3 nucleotides read TGTGCCAGCAGTGAAGCTAGCGGAGGCAAAAACATTCAGTACTTC.

CDR3 sequence (DNA): TGTGCCAGCAGCTTAGAGCACAGGGGCACCGGGGAGCTGTTTTTT. Translation: CASSLEHRGTGELFF. V usage is TRBV7-2 and J usage is TRBJ2-2; 7 bases agree with TRBD1. This CDR3 region has 15 residues. Germline values: CDR1 SGHTA, CDR2 FQGNSA. The J segment lost 4 bases and the V segment lost 1 base, leaving 3 bases of the junction unmatched.

This clonotype was found a few times. DNA of the CDR3: TGTGCCAGCAGTTTATGGGACAGTAGGTCACTGGGGGAGACCCAGTACTTC. Translating it yields CASSLWDSRSLGETQYF. The rearrangement links TRBV28 to TRBJ2-5; D may be TRBD1 (6 bases). Germline V CDR1 and CDR2: MDHEN, SYDVKM. The CDR3 sequence is 17 residues long. Trimming took off 0 bases at V and 5 bases at J, with 19 bases between the two ends.